The subject of this entry is one TCR beta chain. This sample was taken from a study of blood T cell repertoires in COVID-19. About the study: Both acute and convalescent COVID-19 samples were obtained from the United States, Italy and Spain. The analysed material was cDNA or gDNA that came from T cells, B-cell-depleted T cells, or PBMCs.

The CDR3 covers 16 residues. The germline V gene encodes CDR1 SGDLS and CDR2 YYNGEE. Trimming cost V 0 bases and J 7 bases; bases outside gene matches: 9. Authors' analysis steps: Using reference gene primer amplification, nucleated cell counts were estimated. Using immunoSEQ multiplex PCR, the repertoire was profiled, and TCRdb retains in-frame clones only, with some absent. For V, J and clone size, that table is used; D and trimming come from the DNA. Here the sample spans 50,000 to 55,000 clones, around 87% being singletons. The V and J genes are TRBV9 and TRBJ2-5, with 10 bases matching TRBD2. The material sequenced was peripheral blood. The TCR originated in a man aged 45-65 years with active COVID-19. The CDR3 region has the DNA TGTGCCAGCAGCGTAGGAGTAGCGGGGGGCCTCGGGACCCAGTACTTC. It is translated as CASSVGVAGGLGTQYF.